Listed below are T cell receptor beta chains from one sample, sequenced in a study of blood T cell repertoires in COVID-19. Profiling relied on immunoSEQ multiplex PCR, and the TCRdb table lists in-frame clones only, not all of them. The sample records about 180,000 clones, roughly 88% being singletons. Material: peripheral blood. The receptors here all came from a woman aged 25 to 45 with acute or convalescent COVID-19. CDR3s include the opening cysteine and the closing phenylalanine or tryptophan. Fields, in order: J gene, V gene, D gene, clone size, CDR3 protein, CDR3 DNA. A D gene is named only where the DNA matches it firmly. For some rows the clone size is stated as once, few or many, or as a class when expanded; others skip it.

J gene: TRBJ2-1
V gene: TRBV10-1
D gene: .
clone size: few
CDR3 protein: CASSASSSYNEQFF
CDR3 DNA: TGCGCCAGCAGTGCCTCGAGCTCCTACAATGAGCAGTTCTTC

J gene: TRBJ1-1
V gene: TRBV28
D gene: .
clone size: .
CDR3 protein: CASSSGDTEAFF
CDR3 DNA: TGTGCCAGCAGTTCGGGAGACACTGAAGCTTTCTTT

J gene: TRBJ2-7
V gene: TRBV28
D gene: .
clone size: .
CDR3 protein: CASSFGGNYEQYF
CDR3 DNA: TGTGCCAGCAGTTTTGGAGGGAACTACGAGCAGTACTTC

J gene: TRBJ1-1
V gene: TRBV10-1
D gene: TRBD1
clone size: .
CDR3 protein: CASSETGEGEAFF
CDR3 DNA: TGCGCCAGCAGTGAGACAGGGGAAGGAGAAGCTTTCTTT

J gene: TRBJ2-3
V gene: TRBV12-3/TRBV12-4
D gene: .
clone size: .
CDR3 protein: CASSFSDTQYF
CDR3 DNA: TGTGCCAGCAGTTTCTCCGATACGCAGTATTTT

J gene: TRBJ2-5
V gene: TRBV7-2
D gene: TRBD1
clone size: .
CDR3 protein: CASSLASGQGSQTQYF
CDR3 DNA: TGTGCCAGCAGCTTAGCTTCCGGACAGGGGTCACAGACCCAGTACTTC

J gene: TRBJ2-4
V gene: TRBV18
D gene: .
clone size: .
CDR3 protein: CASSPLQGEIQYF
CDR3 DNA: TGTGCCAGCTCACCACTACAGGGTGAAATTCAGTACTTC

J gene: TRBJ2-1
V gene: TRBV28
D gene: TRBD2
clone size: .
CDR3 protein: CASSLSVAGAYEQFF
CDR3 DNA: TGTGCCAGCAGTTTATCTGTAGCGGGAGCTTATGAGCAGTTCTTC

J gene: TRBJ2-7
V gene: TRBV10-3
D gene: TRBD2
clone size: .
CDR3 protein: CATCRGRGSRPYF
CDR3 DNA: TGTGCCACGTGTCGGGGGAGGGGTTCGAGACCGTACTTC

J gene: TRBJ1-6
V gene: TRBV7-9
D gene: .
clone size: .
CDR3 protein: CASRTGGLSPLHF
CDR3 DNA: TGTGCCAGCAGGACAGGTGGCCTTTCACCCCTCCACTTT

J gene: TRBJ1-4
V gene: TRBV19
D gene: TRBD1
clone size: once
CDR3 protein: CASSPTGGTNEKLFF
CDR3 DNA: TGTGCCAGTAGTCCCACAGGGGGCACTAATGAAAAACTGTTTTTT

J gene: TRBJ1-6
V gene: TRBV5-6
D gene: .
clone size: .
CDR3 protein: CASSRNSPLHF
CDR3 DNA: TGTGCCAGCAGCCGGAATTCACCCCTCCACTTT

J gene: TRBJ2-7
V gene: TRBV7-2
D gene: TRBD1
clone size: .
CDR3 protein: CASSMDRGTYEQYF
CDR3 DNA: TGTGCCAGCAGCATGGACAGGGGAACCTACGAGCAGTACTTC

J gene: TRBJ2-6
V gene: TRBV28
D gene: .
clone size: .
CDR3 protein: CASSLPAGANVLTF
CDR3 DNA: TGTGCCAGCAGTTTGCCAGCTGGGGCCAACGTCCTGACTTTC

J gene: TRBJ2-7
V gene: TRBV29-1
D gene: .
clone size: .
CDR3 protein: CSVGGSGPYEQYF
CDR3 DNA: TGCAGCGTTGGTGGTAGCGGACCCTACGAGCAGTACTTC

J gene: TRBJ2-7
V gene: TRBV27
D gene: .
clone size: once
CDR3 protein: CASSLRSERAYEQYF
CDR3 DNA: TGTGCCAGCAGTTTACGGTCTGAGAGGGCATACGAGCAGTACTTC

J gene: TRBJ2-1
V gene: TRBV28
D gene: .
clone size: .
CDR3 protein: CASTELSSYNEQFF
CDR3 DNA: TGTGCCAGCACCGAGTTAAGCTCCTACAATGAGCAGTTCTTC

J gene: TRBJ2-5
V gene: TRBV30
D gene: .
clone size: .
CDR3 protein: CAWSSMGLETQYF
CDR3 DNA: TGTGCCTGGAGTTCCATGGGGCTAGAGACCCAGTACTTC

J gene: TRBJ1-1
V gene: TRBV5-1
D gene: TRBD1
clone size: once
CDR3 protein: CASSSQGGNTEAFF
CDR3 DNA: TGCGCCAGCAGCTCACAGGGGGGCAACACTGAAGCTTTCTTT

J gene: TRBJ2-2
V gene: TRBV28
D gene: TRBD1
clone size: .
CDR3 protein: CASSLRQGRELFF
CDR3 DNA: TGTGCCAGCAGTTTACGACAGGGGCGGGAGCTGTTTTTT

J gene: TRBJ2-7
V gene: TRBV7-2
D gene: .
clone size: .
CDR3 protein: CASSRRPGEQYF
CDR3 DNA: TGTGCCAGCAGCCGCAGGCCGGGGGAGCAGTACTTC

J gene: TRBJ2-7
V gene: TRBV5-1
D gene: .
clone size: .
CDR3 protein: CASTGSGQVGEQYF
CDR3 DNA: TGCGCCAGCACGGGTTCGGGACAAGTTGGCGAGCAGTACTTC

J gene: TRBJ2-3
V gene: TRBV28
D gene: .
clone size: .
CDR3 protein: CASSFLLGTYSPSTDTQYF
CDR3 DNA: TGTGCCAGCAGTTTCCTCCTGGGGACATATTCTCCTAGCACAGATACGCAGTATTTT

J gene: TRBJ1-4
V gene: TRBV5-4
D gene: .
clone size: .
CDR3 protein: CASSLEGTYIELFF
CDR3 DNA: TGTGCCAGCAGCTTGGAAGGGACATACATAGAACTGTTTTTT

J gene: TRBJ2-2
V gene: TRBV6-4
D gene: .
clone size: .
CDR3 protein: CARIRDGELFF
CDR3 DNA: TGTGCCAGAATCAGGGACGGGGAGCTGTTTTTT

J gene: TRBJ2-7
V gene: TRBV6-4
D gene: .
clone size: .
CDR3 protein: CARSFEQYF
CDR3 DNA: TGTGCCAGGTCCTTCGAGCAGTACTTC

J gene: TRBJ2-5
V gene: TRBV15
D gene: .
clone size: .
CDR3 protein: CATSRVPQQETQYF
CDR3 DNA: TGTGCCACCAGCAGAGTACCACAGCAAGAGACCCAGTACTTC

J gene: TRBJ2-7
V gene: TRBV5-1
D gene: .
clone size: .
CDR3 protein: CASYESSYEQYF
CDR3 DNA: TGCGCCAGCTACGAATCCAGCTACGAGCAGTACTTC

J gene: TRBJ1-1
V gene: TRBV5-1
D gene: .
clone size: .
CDR3 protein: CASSLDGMNTEAFF
CDR3 DNA: TGCGCCAGCAGCTTGGACGGTATGAACACTGAAGCTTTCTTT

J gene: TRBJ1-5
V gene: TRBV5-8
D gene: TRBD1
clone size: few
CDR3 protein: CASSSGQYSNQPQHF
CDR3 DNA: TGTGCCAGCAGTTCGGGACAGTATAGCAATCAGCCCCAGCATTTT

J gene: TRBJ2-1
V gene: TRBV14
D gene: TRBD2
clone size: .
CDR3 protein: CASSQASGKTYNEQFF
CDR3 DNA: TGTGCCAGCAGCCAAGCGAGCGGGAAAACCTACAATGAGCAGTTCTTC

J gene: TRBJ1-4
V gene: TRBV4-1
D gene: .
clone size: .
CDR3 protein: CASSSGGRRTNEKLFF
CDR3 DNA: TGCGCCAGCAGTTCCGGCGGTCGTAGGACTAATGAAAAACTGTTTTTT

J gene: TRBJ2-1
V gene: TRBV7-9
D gene: TRBD2
clone size: .
CDR3 protein: CASSLTSGYNEQFF
CDR3 DNA: TGTGCCAGCAGCTTAACTAGCGGGTACAATGAGCAGTTCTTC

J gene: TRBJ1-2
V gene: TRBV27
D gene: TRBD1
clone size: .
CDR3 protein: CASSPSGGLNYGYTF
CDR3 DNA: TGTGCCAGCAGTCCGTCAGGGGGCCTAAACTATGGCTACACCTTC

J gene: TRBJ1-2
V gene: TRBV5-4
D gene: TRBD1
clone size: .
CDR3 protein: CASSTRTGGASNYGYTF
CDR3 DNA: TGTGCCAGCAGCACAAGGACAGGGGGCGCATCCAACTATGGCTACACCTTC

J gene: TRBJ2-3
V gene: TRBV5-4
D gene: .
clone size: .
CDR3 protein: CASSLDGGNTDTQYF
CDR3 DNA: TGTGCCAGCAGCTTGGACGGCGGGAACACAGATACGCAGTATTTT

J gene: TRBJ2-3
V gene: TRBV6-5
D gene: TRBD2
clone size: .
CDR3 protein: CASRSSGDTDTQYF
CDR3 DNA: TGTGCCAGCCGATCTAGCGGCGACACAGATACGCAGTATTTT

J gene: TRBJ2-1
V gene: TRBV27
D gene: .
clone size: once
CDR3 protein: CASSFTGNEYNEQFF
CDR3 DNA: TGTGCCAGCAGTTTTACGGGTAACGAGTACAATGAGCAGTTCTTC

J gene: TRBJ2-7
V gene: TRBV5-1
D gene: TRBD2
clone size: .
CDR3 protein: CASRPGLPYEQYF
CDR3 DNA: TGCGCCAGCAGGCCGGGACTACCCTACGAGCAGTACTTC

J gene: TRBJ2-3
V gene: TRBV7-2
D gene: .
clone size: .
CDR3 protein: CASSLAQGFDTQYF
CDR3 DNA: TGTGCCAGCAGCTTAGCGCAGGGGTTCGATACGCAGTATTTT

J gene: TRBJ2-1
V gene: TRBV5-1
D gene: TRBD2
clone size: .
CDR3 protein: CASSPSGRDTEQFF
CDR3 DNA: TGCGCCAGCAGTCCCAGCGGGAGGGACACTGAGCAGTTCTTC

J gene: TRBJ1-2
V gene: TRBV11-2
D gene: TRBD1
clone size: .
CDR3 protein: CASSLDPRTGAYGYTF
CDR3 DNA: TGTGCCAGCAGCTTAGACCCTAGGACAGGAGCATATGGCTACACCTTC

J gene: TRBJ2-7
V gene: TRBV5-4
D gene: TRBD2
clone size: .
CDR3 protein: CASSPGTTYEQYF
CDR3 DNA: TGTGCCAGCAGCCCGGGGACTACCTACGAGCAGTACTTC

J gene: TRBJ2-7
V gene: TRBV28
D gene: TRBD1
clone size: .
CDR3 protein: CASRWTGGEQYF
CDR3 DNA: TGTGCCAGCCGATGGACAGGGGGCGAGCAGTACTTC

J gene: TRBJ2-3
V gene: TRBV7-9
D gene: .
clone size: .
CDR3 protein: CASSSQGIGTDTQYF
CDR3 DNA: TGTGCCAGCAGCTCACAGGGTATCGGCACAGATACGCAGTATTTT

J gene: TRBJ2-1
V gene: TRBV14
D gene: .
clone size: .
CDR3 protein: CASRPSFSNEQFF
CDR3 DNA: TGTGCCAGCCGGCCTAGTTTTTCCAATGAGCAGTTCTTC